A single sample gave rise to the 2 T cell receptor beta chains below, sequenced in a study of CD8+ T cells in alopecia areata. RNA was isolated and reverse transcribed to cDNA, the sequencing template. Produced via immunoSEQ multiplex PCR; TCRdb's table is partial and in-frame only. The table includes roughly 250,000 clones, roughly two thirds detected once. Material: CD4+ T cells sorted from blood, obtained at week 0. These receptors came from a human donor with alopecia areata.

The chain has TRBV7-9 and TRBJ2-2; 10 bases align to TRBD1. The junction had 9 bases not matched to a gene; V was cut back by 5 bases and J by 0 bases. The germline CDR1 and CDR2 sequences are SEHNR and FQNEAQ (reference sequence). The length of the CDR3 is 18 residues. The CDR3 reads CASSPRQGAFANTGELFF. The CDR3 DNA sequence: TGTGCCAGCAGCCCACGACAGGGGGCCTTCGCGAACACCGGGGAGCTGTTTTTT. Using reference TRBV7-9 and TRBJ2-2 for the parts outside the CDR3, the full variable domain is DTGVSQNPRHKITKRGQNVTFRCDPISEHNRLYWYRQTLGQGPEFLTYFQNEAQLEKSRLLSDRFSAERPKGSFSTLEIQRTEQGDSAMYLCASSPRQGAFANTGELFFGEGSRLTVL.

This chain links TRBV15 with TRBJ1-2, with 9 bases fitting TRBD1. Germline CDR1 LNHNV, CDR2 YYDKDF (reference sequence). Unmatched junction bases numbered 2, after V lost 5 bases and J lost 4 bases. The CDR3 consists of 13 residues. CDR3 sequence (DNA): TGTGCCACCAGCTCGGGACAGGGCTATGGCTACACCTTC. This sequence encodes CATSSGQGYGYTF.